Each of the 20 T cell receptor beta chains below was sequenced from the same sample in a study of regulatory T cells in long-lasting Graves disease. The time point: newly diagnosed GD, antithyroid drugs for less than 3 months. TCR sequences were obtained from RNA taken from PBMCs. Arm-PCR with iRepertoire HTBI primers amplified the CDR3 regions for these TCR beta libraries. TCRdb reprocessed the multiplex PCR reads with MiXCR, giving one entry per CDR3 protein. In the table there are under 500,000 distinct CDR3 sequences, around 15% of which are singletons. In addition, the sample was reused for a study of T cells in Graves' hyperthyroidism and ophthalmopathy.

The sample here was peripheral blood mononuclear cells (PBMCs), taken at new diagnosis, from a patient treated with antithyroid drugs. The source is a woman aged 30 to 39 with Graves disease.

This clonotype was seen at least ten times. The chain uses TRBV20-1 and TRBJ1-2; perhaps TRBD1 as D (5 bases). CDR3 length equals 14 residues. Trimming removed 2 bases at V and 3 bases at J, with 13 bases between. The germline CDR1 and CDR2 sequences are DFQATT and SNEGSKA (reference sequence). In DNA form, the CDR3 reads TGCAGTGCTAGAAAACGCAGGGTTGACTATGGCTACACCTTC. This encodes CSARKRRVDYGYTF.

This clonotype was recorded at least ten times. This chain uses TRBV12-3 or TRBV12-4 with TRBJ2-7; no clear D. CDR3 length: 14 amino acids. V was pared by 2 bases and J by 5 bases, with 13 bases between. The CDR3 region has the DNA TGTGCCAGCAGTTTAACCCGACGCGCCCACGAGCAGTACTTC. Translation gives CASSLTRRAHEQYF.

This clonotype was seen ten or more times. The CDR3 reads CASSLVKDREPEAFF. The CDR3 coding sequence is TGTGCCAGCAGCCTGGTGAAGGACAGGGAGCCTGAAGCTTTCTTT. The rearrangement uses TRBV6-1 and TRBJ1-1; 8 nucleotides agree with TRBD1. V lost 6 bases and J lost 6; bases outside the gene matches: 12. The length of the CDR3 is 15 residues. CDR1 MNHNS and CDR2 SASEGT come from the germline V gene.

This clonotype came up a few times. The V call is TRBV24-1, the J call TRBJ2-1; 9 bases line up with TRBD2. The CDR3 has 16 amino acids. V lost 4 bases and J lost 10; bases outside the gene matches: 13. Per the germline V gene, CDR1 is KGHDR and CDR2 is SFDVKD. CDR3 sequence reads: CATSDLPGLAEGEQFF. Here the CDR3 DNA reads TGTGCCACCAGTGACCTGCCGGGACTAGCAGAAGGGGAGCAGTTCTTC.

This clonotype was seen only a few times. V and J are TRBV19 and TRBJ2-7, with 7 bases matching TRBD1. CDR1 is LNHDA and CDR2 is SQIVND in the germline V gene (reference sequence). Trimming at V came to 1 base and at J to 2 bases, leaving 11 bases not matched to a gene. The CDR3 runs to 17 residues. The CDR3 nucleotides are TGTGCCAGTAGTATAGGGGACAGCAGTCCACTAACCTACGAGCAGTACTTC. Translation gives CASSIGDSSPLTYEQYF.

At least ten counts were recorded for this clonotype. The gene calls are TRBV2 and TRBJ1-2; a possible D gene is TRBD1 (5 bases). This CDR3 comprises 14 residues. V lost 3 bases, J lost 4 bases, and 12 bases lay in between. Germline V gives CDR1 SNHLY, CDR2 FYNNEI. The CDR3 loop reads CASSEEQALYGYTF. The CDR3 nucleotides are TGTGCCAGCAGTGAGGAACAGGCGCTCTATGGCTACACCTTC.

The CDR3 is CSASTSGRPRGNKQFF. DNA for the CDR3: TGCAGTGCTAGTACTAGCGGGAGGCCCCGGGGAAATAAGCAGTTCTTC. This chain joins TRBV20-1 and TRBJ2-1, with TRBD2 matching 12 bases. V trimming: 3 bases; J trimming: 11 bases; junction bases outside the gene matches: 14. Germline CDR1 reads DFQATT; CDR2 reads SNEGSKA (reference sequence). This CDR3 is built from 16 residues.

The CDR3 DNA reads as TGTGCCAGCGGCCGCCGCAATCAGCCCCAGCATTTT. It specifies CASGRRNQPQHF. The rearrangement links TRBV12-3 or TRBV12-4 to TRBJ1-5, with D hard to call. The V end lost 8 bases, the J end lost 2 bases, and 7 bases lay between the germline ends. CDR3 length: 12 amino acids.

This clonotype showed up many times. The chain recombines TRBV18 with TRBJ2-1; D is unresolved. The germline gives CDR1 KGHSH, CDR2 LQKENI. The CDR3 has 15 amino acids. The germline V and J ends were trimmed by 3 bases and 0 bases, with 9 bases remaining between them. The CDR3 sequence is CASSPGWSSYNEQFF. The CDR3 DNA reads TGTGCCAGCTCACCGGGATGGAGCTCCTACAATGAGCAGTTCTTC.

This clonotype has at least ten counts. This chain connects TRBV28 to TRBJ2-3; D possibly matches TRBD1 or TRBD2 (5 bases each). Trimming took 6 bases from V and 2 from J, leaving 12 bases between them. Per germline, CDR1 MDHEN and CDR2 SYDVKM. The CDR3 is 14 amino acids. The CDR3 reads CASSPVGTTDTQYF. CDR3 bases: TGTGCCAGCAGCCCGGTAGGGACCACAGATACGCAGTATTTT.

Note on this clonotype: A far larger clone lies a single base away; this is likely a read error. V gene TRBV11-2 combines with J gene TRBJ2-7, with 10 bases aligning to TRBD2. The length of the CDR3 is 15 residues. Germline V gene sequence: CDR1 SGHAT, CDR2 FQNNGV. The V and J ends lost 5 bases and 7 bases, in that order; junction bases with no gene match: 11. CDR3 in amino acids: CASSPPSSGSGEQYF. The DNA for the CDR3 is TGTGCCAGCAGCCCCCCCTCTAGCGGGAGTGGTGAGCAGTACTTC.

As regards this clonotype: Compared with germline, one end of the junction differs, possibly owing to a read error. The rearrangement joins TRBV7-9 to TRBJ2-7, with D perhaps matching TRBD1 (6 bases). The CDR3 is 20 amino acids. CDR1 and CDR2 (germline): SEHNR, FQNEAQ (reference sequence). CDR3 sequence: CASSLAGVNGQRTARYERYF. The DNA for the CDR3 is TGTGCCAGCAGCTTGGCTGGAGTCAACGGCCAAAGGACAGCGAGGTACGAGCGGTACTTC.

At least ten counts were recorded for this clonotype. This chain links TRBV6-2 or TRBV6-3 with TRBJ1-5; D not certain. V lost 0 bases to trimming and J lost 6 bases, with 6 bases between them. Germline-derived CDR1 and CDR2 are MNHEY and SVGEGT. The CDR3 is 13 amino acids. CDR3: CASSYSSAQPQHF. CDR3 in DNA: TGTGCCAGCAGTTACTCTTCCGCTCAGCCCCAGCATTTT.

V and J are TRBV5-1 and TRBJ2-7; D remains unclear. V was clipped by 0 bases and J by 8 bases, with 12 bases between them. Germline values: CDR1 SGHRS, CDR2 YFSETQ. This CDR3 contains 13 residues. CDR3 loop: CASSLGRPNQQYF. The CDR3 nucleotides read TGCGCCAGCAGCTTGGGGCGACCGAATCAGCAGTACTTC.

This clonotype has ten or more counts. The V and J genes are TRBV7-2 and TRBJ2-2; 16 bases map to TRBD2. The J segment lost 6 bases and the V segment lost 3 bases, leaving 13 bases of the junction unmatched. CDR3 size: 20 residues. The V gene's germline CDR1 is SGHTA and CDR2 FQGNSA. The DNA of the CDR3 is TGTGCCAGCAGCTTGTGGGCGGGACTAGCGGGAGGGAACCGACCCGGGGAGCTGTTTTTT. This encodes CASSLWAGLAGGNRPGELFF.

This chain joins TRBV15 and TRBJ1-2, with TRBD1 as a possible D gene (6 bases). Deletions cut 5 bases from V and 1 base from J, with 14 bases between. Germline CDR1 and CDR2: LNHNV and YYDKDF (reference sequence). This CDR3 region has 15 residues. The CDR3 spells CATSPGGGHNYGYTF. The CDR3 bases are TGTGCCACCAGCCCTGGGGGGGGACATAACTATGGCTACACCTTC.

In this sample, this clonotype turned up many times. The gene calls are TRBV20-1 and TRBJ2-1; D uncertain. This CDR3 is 14 amino acids long. Trimming removed 5 bases from V and 0 bases from J, with 11 bases in between. The germline CDR1 and CDR2 sequences are DFQATT and SNEGSKA (reference sequence). CDR3 protein: CSAFPGSSYNEQFF. In DNA, the CDR3 is TGCAGTGCTTTTCCCGGAAGCTCCTACAATGAGCAGTTCTTC.

A note on this clonotype: A far more abundant clone sits one base away, making this likely a read error. The chain has TRBV2 and TRBJ2-1; weak D call: TRBD2 (6 bases). The CDR3 totals 15 residues. The V gene lost 7 bases and the J gene lost 10 bases, with 23 bases spanning the gap. CDR1 and CDR2 from the germline V gene are SNHLY and FYNNEI. Here the CDR3 DNA reads TGTGCCAGCATCCCCCGGGAGCAGGCTTCCTACGAGCAGTTCTTC. Translation gives CASIPREQASYEQFF.

This clonotype has at least ten counts. The chain joins TRBV2 to TRBJ1-4, with D tentatively TRBD1 (5 bases). Germline V lookup: CDR1 SNHLY, CDR2 FYNNEI. The CDR3 length is 18 residues. V was clipped by 5 bases and J by 5 bases, with 24 bases between them. The CDR3 bases are TGTGCCAGCAGTATGGCCCCAACGTCCGGGGGAGTAAATGAAAAACTGTTTTTT. This codes for CASSMAPTSGGVNEKLFF. Supplemented by reference TRBV2 and TRBJ1-4, the full variable domain reads EPEVTQTPSHQVTQMGQEVILRCVPISNHLYFYWYRQILGQKVEFLVSFYNNEISEKSEIFDDQFSVERPDGSNFTLKIRSTKLEDSAMYFCASSMAPTSGGVNEKLFFGSGTQLSVL.

This clonotype has only a few counts. V usage is TRBV19 and J usage is TRBJ1-5; possible D gene TRBD1, 5 bases. Trimming left V 7 bases short and J 4 bases short, with 11 bases between. CDR1 and CDR2 (germline): LNHDA, SQIVND (reference sequence). This CDR3 is built from 13 residues. The DNA of the CDR3 is TGTGCCAGTACCACAGGTGAGAATCAGCCCCAGCATTTT. Amino acid sequence: CASTTGENQPQHF.